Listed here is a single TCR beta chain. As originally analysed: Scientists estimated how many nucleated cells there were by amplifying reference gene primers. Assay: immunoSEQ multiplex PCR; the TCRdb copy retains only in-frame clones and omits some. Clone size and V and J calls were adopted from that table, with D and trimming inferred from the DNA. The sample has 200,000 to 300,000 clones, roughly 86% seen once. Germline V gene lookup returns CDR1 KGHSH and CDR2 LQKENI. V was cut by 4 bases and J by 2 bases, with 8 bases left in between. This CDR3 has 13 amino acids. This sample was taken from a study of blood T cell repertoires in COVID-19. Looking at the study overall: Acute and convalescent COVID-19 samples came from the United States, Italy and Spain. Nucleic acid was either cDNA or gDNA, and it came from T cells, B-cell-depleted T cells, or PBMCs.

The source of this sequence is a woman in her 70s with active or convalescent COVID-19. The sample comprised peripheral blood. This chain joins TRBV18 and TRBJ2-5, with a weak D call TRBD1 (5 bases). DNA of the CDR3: TGTGCCAGCTCACTGACAGTACAAGAGACCCAGTACTTC. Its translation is CASSLTVQETQYF.